These 9 T cell receptor beta chains were all obtained from the same sample, sequenced in a study of CD8+ T cells in alopecia areata. Treatment specified: oral pan-JAK inhibitor, 5-10 mg twice daily. The sequencing template was cDNA reverse transcribed from extracted RNA. Produced via immunoSEQ multiplex PCR; TCRdb's table is partial and in-frame only. This sample has around 300,000 clones, with 50% to 75% found just once. Sequencing used CD4+ T cells sorted from blood, obtained between weeks 51 and 52, from a patient treated with tofacitinib. These TCRs come from a human donor with alopecia areata.

This clone was observed a handful of times. The chain carries TRBV5-1 and TRBJ2-2, with D possibly being TRBD1 (6 bases). Germline V CDR1 and CDR2: SGHRS, YFSETQ. With 5 bases removed from V and 3 bases from J, the gap between germline ends came to 11 bases. This CDR3 spans 14 amino acids. The DNA for the CDR3 is TGCGCCAGCAGAGAGGGGGAATACACCGGGGAGCTGTTTTTT. Translating gives CASREGEYTGELFF.

CDR3 sequence: CAWRRTGGVGYTF. In DNA form, the CDR3 reads TGTGCCTGGAGGAGGACAGGGGGCGTTGGCTACACCTTC. The chain uses TRBV30 and TRBJ1-2; 11 nucleotides line up with TRBD1. This CDR3 is built from 13 residues. J gave up 7 bases and V 3 bases, and 4 bases lay outside the gene matches. The germline V gene encodes CDR1 GTSNPN and CDR2 SVGIG (reference sequence). The full variable domain, in which reference TRBV30 and TRBJ1-2 provide the parts outside the CDR3, is SQTIHQWPATLVQPVGSPLSLECTVEGTSNPNLYWYRQAAGRGLQLLFYSVGIGQISSEVPQNLSASRPQDRQFILSSKKLLLSDSGFYLCAWRRTGGVGYTFGSGTRLTVV.

About this clone: At one end the junction does not follow the germline gene, possibly because of a read error. The rearrangement joins TRBV11-2 to TRBJ2-1; TRBD1 matches 7 bases. There are 14 residues in the CDR3. In germline, CDR1 is SGHAT, CDR2 FQNNGV. CDR3 protein: CASSVDRVYNEQFF. CDR3 DNA sequence: TGTGCCAGCAGCGTAGACAGGGTCTACAATGAGCAGTTCTTC.

The chain employs TRBV7-3 and TRBJ2-7; no clear D gene. Germline CDR1 SGHTA, CDR2 FQGTGA. V was clipped by 3 bases and J by 3 bases, with 9 bases between them. This CDR3 is 13 amino acids long. The CDR3 region has the DNA TGTGCCAGCAGCTTCGACCCAAACTACGAGCAGTACTTC. Encoded protein: CASSFDPNYEQYF.

In this sample, this clone turned up a few times. This chain uses TRBV30 with TRBJ1-5; D is perhaps TRBD1 (6 bases). The length of the CDR3 is 14 residues. With 1 base removed from V and 5 bases from J, the gap between germline ends came to 12 bases. Germline CDR1 is GTSNPN and CDR2 is SVGIG (reference sequence). The CDR3 sequence is CAWSEGVGDQPQHF. CDR3 coding DNA: TGTGCCTGGAGTGAGGGGGTAGGTGATCAGCCCCAGCATTTT.

The rearrangement uses TRBV6-5 and TRBJ2-7, with D perhaps matching TRBD2 (6 bases). The CDR3 length is 14 residues. The V end lost 4 bases, the J end lost 7 bases, and 17 bases lay between the germline ends. Germline assignment: CDR1 MNHEY and CDR2 SVGAGI. The CDR3 sequence: CASSSQTREREQYF. DNA for the CDR3: TGTGCCAGCAGTTCCCAAACCCGGGAGAGGGAGCAGTACTTC.

The J gene is TRBJ1-2, the V gene TRBV27; tentatively, D is TRBD1 (5 bases). Germline V CDR1 and CDR2: MNHEY, SMNVEV (reference sequence). This CDR3 has 12 residues. Trimming cost V 8 bases and J 2 bases, with 9 bases left between them. The CDR3 DNA sequence: TGTGCCAGCGGGGCGGGGAACTATGGCTACACCTTC. Translated, it gives CASGAGNYGYTF.

This rearrangement joins TRBV12-5 to TRBJ1-4, with D uncertain. The ends were cut back, 0 bases at V and 0 bases at J, with 17 bases in the middle. This CDR3 is built from 19 residues. Germline V gene sequence: CDR1 LGHNT, CDR2 FRNRAP. CDR3 bases: TGTGCTAGTGGTTTGGTCCTCAAGGCGGGCGGTGCAACTAATGAAAAACTGTTTTTT. Protein product: CASGLVLKAGGATNEKLFF. The variable domain in full, completed from reference TRBV12-5 and TRBJ1-4, reads DARVTQTPRHKVTEMGQEVTMRCQPILGHNTVFWYRQTMMQGLELLAYFRNRAPLDDSGMPKDRFSAEMPDATLATLKIQPSEPRDSAVYFCASGLVLKAGGATNEKLFFGSGTQLSVL.

This clone is a singleton in its sample. Other DNA sequences of this sample code for an identical CDR3. V is TRBV29-1 and J is TRBJ1-1; D is ambiguous. V lost 7 bases, J lost 4 bases, and 10 bases lay in between. Germline loops: CDR1 SQVTM, CDR2 ANQGSEA. This CDR3 has 11 amino acids. This CDR3 reads CSAREGTEAFF. The CDR3, as DNA: TGCAGCGCACGGGAGGGCACTGAAGCTTTCTTT.